This T cell receptor beta chain was identified during a study of cytomegalovirus exposure and HLA in healthy donors. Use of 60 Vbeta and 13 Jbeta primers characterized the PCR. Data came from immunoSEQ multiplex PCR; TCRdb stores just in-frame clones and leaves some out. The sample includes 100,000 to 150,000 clones, more than 75% seen only once; the top ten take 0.85% to 1.4%. Points on this clone: The same CDR3 is also encoded by other DNA sequences in this sample.

Unmatched junction bases numbered 1, after V lost 4 bases and J lost 2 bases. Germline lookup yields CDR1 SGHTA and CDR2 FQGNSA. The CDR3 spans 15 residues. The TCR sequence derives from a male donor in good health and CMV-seronegative. This sequence joins TRBV7-2 and TRBJ2-1, with TRBD2 matching 11 bases. Specimen: PBMCs. In nucleotides, the CDR3 is TGTGCCAGCAGCTCACTAGCGGGGGCCTACAATGAGCAGTTCTTC. Translating gives CASSSLAGAYNEQFF.